The T cell receptor beta chain described here comes from a study of blood T cell repertoires in COVID-19. Study-level background: The United States, Italy and Spain supplied acute and convalescent COVID-19 samples.

CDR3 length equals 14 residues. V was pared by 2 bases and J by 8 bases, with 16 bases between. Looked up from germline, CDR1 is SGHRS and CDR2 is YFSETQ. In the source study's methods: Amplifying reference gene primers gave estimates of nucleated cell counts. The repertoire was sequenced with immunoSEQ multiplex PCR; TCRdb's copy has only in-frame clones and lacks some. The V and J calls and the clone size are those of that table, but D and trimming were determined from the DNA. The sample contains some 200,000 clones, 70% to 90% of which appear only once. J is TRBJ1-2 and V is TRBV5-1; the D is unclear. This TCR came from a woman aged 45-65 years with acute or convalescent COVID-19. Sequenced material: peripheral blood. The CDR3 is CASSLEPGVVGYTF. The CDR3 DNA is TGCGCCAGCAGCTTAGAGCCCGGGGTAGTGGGCTACACCTTC.